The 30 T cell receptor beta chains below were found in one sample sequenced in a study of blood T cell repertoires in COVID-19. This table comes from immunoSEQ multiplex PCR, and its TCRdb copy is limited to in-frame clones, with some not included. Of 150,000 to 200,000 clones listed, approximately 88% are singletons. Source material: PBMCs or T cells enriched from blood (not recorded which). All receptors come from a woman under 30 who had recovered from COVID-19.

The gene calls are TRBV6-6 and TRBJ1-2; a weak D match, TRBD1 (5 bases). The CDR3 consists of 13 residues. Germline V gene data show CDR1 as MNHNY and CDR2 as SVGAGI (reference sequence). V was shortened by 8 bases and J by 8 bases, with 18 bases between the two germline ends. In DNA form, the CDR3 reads TGTGCCAGCCAGCAGGGCCCTCAGTGGGGCTACACCTTC. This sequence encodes CASQQGPQWGYTF.

CDR3 coding DNA: TGTGCCTCTCATCGGACAAGAGGCTATGGCTACACCTTC. This sequence encodes CASHRTRGYGYTF. The chain combines TRBV30 with TRBJ1-2, with D possibly being TRBD1 (5 bases). Per the germline V gene, CDR1 is GTSNPN and CDR2 is SVGIG (reference sequence). V lost 7 bases and J 4 bases, leaving 16 bases between the germline ends. The CDR3 loop spans 13 amino acids.

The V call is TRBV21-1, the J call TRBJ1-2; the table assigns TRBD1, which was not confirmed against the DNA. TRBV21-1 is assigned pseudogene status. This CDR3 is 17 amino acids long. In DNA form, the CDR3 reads TGTGCCAGCAGCAAAGCGAGGGACAACCGTTGCGGCCGTGGCTACACCTTC. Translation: CASSKARDNRCGRGYTF.

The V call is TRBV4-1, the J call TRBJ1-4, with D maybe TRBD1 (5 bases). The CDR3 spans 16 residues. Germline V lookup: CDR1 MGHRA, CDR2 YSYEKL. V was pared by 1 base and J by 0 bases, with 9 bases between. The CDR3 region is CASSQATGATNEKLFF. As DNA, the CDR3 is TGCGCCAGCAGCCAAGCCACAGGTGCAACTAATGAAAAACTGTTTTTT.

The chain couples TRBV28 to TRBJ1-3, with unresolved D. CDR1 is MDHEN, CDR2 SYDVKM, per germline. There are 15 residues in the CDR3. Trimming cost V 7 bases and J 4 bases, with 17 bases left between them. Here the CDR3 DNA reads TGTGCCAGCATCCCTCGTCGGATCGGGGGAAACACCATATATTTT. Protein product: CASIPRRIGGNTIYF.

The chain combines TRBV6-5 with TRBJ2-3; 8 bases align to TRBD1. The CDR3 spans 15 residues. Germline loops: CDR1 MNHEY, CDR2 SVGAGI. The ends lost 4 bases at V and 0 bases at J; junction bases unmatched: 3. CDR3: CASSSDRGSTDTQYF. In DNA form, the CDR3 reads TGTGCCAGCAGTTCCGACAGGGGTAGCACAGATACGCAGTATTTT.

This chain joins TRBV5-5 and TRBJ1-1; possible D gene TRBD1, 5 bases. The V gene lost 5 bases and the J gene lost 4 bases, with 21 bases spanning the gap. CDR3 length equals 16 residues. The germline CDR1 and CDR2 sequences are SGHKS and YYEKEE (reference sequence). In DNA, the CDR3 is TGTGCCAGCAGTTTTCGGCCAGATGGGGCTGGCACTGAAGCTTTCTTT. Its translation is CASSFRPDGAGTEAFF.

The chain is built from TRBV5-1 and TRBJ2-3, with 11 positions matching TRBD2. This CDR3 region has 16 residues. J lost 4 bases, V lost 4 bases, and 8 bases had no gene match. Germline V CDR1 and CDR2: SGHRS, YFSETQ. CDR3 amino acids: CASSPDSGGAADTQYF. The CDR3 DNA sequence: TGCGCCAGCAGCCCAGATAGCGGGGGGGCCGCAGATACGCAGTATTTT.

CDR3 sequence reads: CASSLGAGDTEAFF. The DNA of the CDR3 is TGTGCCAGCAGCTTGGGTGCAGGCGACACTGAAGCTTTCTTT. This chain uses TRBV5-5 with TRBJ1-1, with D unclear. The CDR3 runs 14 residues. Germline CDR1 reads SGHKS; CDR2 reads YYEKEE (reference sequence). The germline V and J ends were trimmed by 0 bases and 3 bases, with 9 bases remaining between them.

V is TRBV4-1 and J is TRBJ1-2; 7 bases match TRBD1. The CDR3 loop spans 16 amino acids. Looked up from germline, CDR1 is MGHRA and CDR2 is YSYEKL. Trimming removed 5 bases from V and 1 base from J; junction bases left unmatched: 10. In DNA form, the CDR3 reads TGCGCCAGCAGCTTTAGAAACGGGGACAGTAACTATGGCTACACCTTC. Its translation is CASSFRNGDSNYGYTF.

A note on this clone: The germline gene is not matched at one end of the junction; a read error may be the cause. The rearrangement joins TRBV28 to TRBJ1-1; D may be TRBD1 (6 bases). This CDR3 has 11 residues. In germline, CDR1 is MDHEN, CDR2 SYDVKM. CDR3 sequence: CASGSHRAVPF. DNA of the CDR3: TGTGCCAGCGGCTCCCACAGGGCTGTGCCATTT.

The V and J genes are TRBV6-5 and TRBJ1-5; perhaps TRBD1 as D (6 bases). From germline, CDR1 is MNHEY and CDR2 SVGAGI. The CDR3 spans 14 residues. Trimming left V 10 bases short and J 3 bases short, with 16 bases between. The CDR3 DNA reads TGTGCCATAACCGGGACACAAGCCAATCAGCCCCAGCATTTT. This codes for CAITGTQANQPQHF.

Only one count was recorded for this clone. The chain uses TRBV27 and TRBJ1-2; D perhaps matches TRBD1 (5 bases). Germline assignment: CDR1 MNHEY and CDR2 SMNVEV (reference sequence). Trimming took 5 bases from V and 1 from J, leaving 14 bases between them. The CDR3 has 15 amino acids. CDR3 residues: CASSRVGDRNYGYTF. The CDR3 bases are TGTGCCAGCAGTCGCGTAGGGGATCGTAACTATGGCTACACCTTC.

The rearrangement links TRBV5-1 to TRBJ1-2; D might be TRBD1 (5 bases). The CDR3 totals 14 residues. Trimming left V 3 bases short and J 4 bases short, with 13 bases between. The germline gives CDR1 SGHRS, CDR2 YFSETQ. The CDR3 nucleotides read TGCGCCAGCAGCTCCAACCCGGGGGGCTATGGCTACACCTTC. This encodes CASSSNPGGYGYTF.

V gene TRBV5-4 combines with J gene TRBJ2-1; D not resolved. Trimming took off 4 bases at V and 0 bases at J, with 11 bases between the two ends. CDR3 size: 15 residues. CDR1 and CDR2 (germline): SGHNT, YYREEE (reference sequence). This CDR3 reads CASSPSFSSYNEQFF. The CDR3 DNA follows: TGTGCCAGCAGCCCAAGCTTTAGCTCCTACAATGAGCAGTTCTTC.

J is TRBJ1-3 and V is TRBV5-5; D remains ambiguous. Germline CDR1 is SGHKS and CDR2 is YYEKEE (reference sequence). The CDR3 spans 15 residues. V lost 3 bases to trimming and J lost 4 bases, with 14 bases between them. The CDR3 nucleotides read TGTGCCAGCAGCTCACGACAAGACCTAGGAAACACCATATATTTT. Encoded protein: CASSSRQDLGNTIYF.

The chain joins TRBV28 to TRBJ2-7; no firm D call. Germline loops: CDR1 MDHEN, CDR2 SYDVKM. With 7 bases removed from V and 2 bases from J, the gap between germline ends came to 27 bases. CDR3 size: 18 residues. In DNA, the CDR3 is TGTGCCAGCACTGCAGGCGTTGGTCGGTCGGTCGGTACCTACGAGCAGTACTTC. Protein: CASTAGVGRSVGTYEQYF.

The CDR3 bases are TGTGCCACCAGTGATCTGGACAGACCACCCTACGAGCAGTACTTC. This sequence encodes CATSDLDRPPYEQYF. The V call is TRBV24-1, the J call TRBJ2-7, with a tentative D call TRBD1 (6 bases). Trimming pared 3 bases from V and 2 bases from J, leaving 13 bases between. CDR3 size: 15 residues. Germline assignment: CDR1 KGHDR and CDR2 SFDVKD.

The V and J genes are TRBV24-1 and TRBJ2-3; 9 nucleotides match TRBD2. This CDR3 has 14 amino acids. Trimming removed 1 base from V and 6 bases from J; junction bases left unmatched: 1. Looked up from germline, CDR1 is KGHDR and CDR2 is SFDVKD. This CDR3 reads CATSDLSGGDTQYF. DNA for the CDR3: TGTGCCACCAGTGATTTAAGCGGGGGGGATACGCAGTATTTT.

CDR3 DNA sequence: TGCAGCGTTGTCGACGGAGTAGCGGCCACTGAAGCTTTCTTT. Amino acid sequence: CSVVDGVAATEAFF. The rearrangement links TRBV29-1 to TRBJ1-1; D unclear. CDR1 and CDR2 from the germline V gene are SQVTM and ANQGSEA. CDR3 size: 14 residues. Trimming removed 4 bases from V and 4 bases from J, with 16 bases in between.

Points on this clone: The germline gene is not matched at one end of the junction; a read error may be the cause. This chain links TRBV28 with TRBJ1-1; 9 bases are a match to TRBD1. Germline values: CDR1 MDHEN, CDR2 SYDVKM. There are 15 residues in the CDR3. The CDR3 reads CASSSPTGTGTEAFF. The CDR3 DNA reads TGTGCCAGCAGTTCTCCTACCGGGACAGGGACTGAGGCTTTCTTT.

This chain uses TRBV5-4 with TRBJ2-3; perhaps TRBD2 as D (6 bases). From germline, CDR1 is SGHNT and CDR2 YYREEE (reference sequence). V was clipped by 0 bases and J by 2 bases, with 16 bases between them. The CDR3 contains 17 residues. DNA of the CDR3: TGTGCCAGCAGCTTGGTAGGAACTAGCTCTTACACAGATACGCAGTATTTT. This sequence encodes CASSLVGTSSYTDTQYF.

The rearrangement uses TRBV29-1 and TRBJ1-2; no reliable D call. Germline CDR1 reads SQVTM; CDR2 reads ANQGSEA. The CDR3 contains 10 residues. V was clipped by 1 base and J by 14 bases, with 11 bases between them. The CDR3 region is CSVEGGPETF. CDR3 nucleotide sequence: TGCAGCGTTGAAGGCGGGCCCGAGACCTTC.

CDR3 DNA: TGTGCCAGCTCACCACAGGGGTCAGGGGCCCCAGCTGAAGCTTTCTTT. Amino acid sequence: CASSPQGSGAPAEAFF. The chain recombines TRBV18 with TRBJ1-1, with D perhaps matching TRBD1 (6 bases). The V end was cut by 1 base, the J end by 6 bases, with 18 bases between. Germline lookup yields CDR1 KGHSH and CDR2 LQKENI. The CDR3 consists of 16 residues.

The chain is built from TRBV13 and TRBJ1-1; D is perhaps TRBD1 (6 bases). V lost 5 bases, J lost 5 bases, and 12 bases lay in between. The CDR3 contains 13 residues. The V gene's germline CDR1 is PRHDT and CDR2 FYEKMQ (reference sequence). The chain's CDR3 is CASSPRGYTEAFF. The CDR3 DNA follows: TGTGCCAGCAGCCCCAGGGGTTATACTGAAGCTTTCTTT. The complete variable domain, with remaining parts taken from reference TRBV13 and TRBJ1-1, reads AAGVIQSPRHLIKEKRETATLKCYPIPRHDTVYWYQQGPGQDPQFLISFYEKMQSDKGSIPDRFSAQQFSDYHSELNMSSLELGDSALYFCASSPRGYTEAFFGQGTRLTVV.

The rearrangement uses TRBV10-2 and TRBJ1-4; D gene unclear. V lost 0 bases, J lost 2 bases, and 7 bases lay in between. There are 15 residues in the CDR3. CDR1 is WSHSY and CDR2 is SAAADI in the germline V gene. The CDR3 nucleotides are TGCGCCAGCAGTGAGTCGTGGGCGACTAATGAAAAACTGTTTTTT. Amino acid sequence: CASSESWATNEKLFF.

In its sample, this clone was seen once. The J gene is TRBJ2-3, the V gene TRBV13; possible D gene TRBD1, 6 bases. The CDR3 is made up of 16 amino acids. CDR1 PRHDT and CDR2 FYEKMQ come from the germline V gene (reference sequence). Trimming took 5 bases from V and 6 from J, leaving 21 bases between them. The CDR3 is CASSQEGQGMVDTQYF. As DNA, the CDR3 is TGTGCCAGCAGCCAGGAAGGGCAGGGGATGGTGGATACGCAGTATTTT. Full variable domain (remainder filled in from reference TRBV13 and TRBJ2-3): AAGVIQSPRHLIKEKRETATLKCYPIPRHDTVYWYQQGPGQDPQFLISFYEKMQSDKGSIPDRFSAQQFSDYHSELNMSSLELGDSALYFCASSQEGQGMVDTQYFGPGTRLTVL.

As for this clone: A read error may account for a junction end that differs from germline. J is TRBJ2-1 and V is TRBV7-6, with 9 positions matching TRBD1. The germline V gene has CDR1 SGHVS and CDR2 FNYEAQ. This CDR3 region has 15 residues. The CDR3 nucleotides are TGTGCCAGCAGCTTACAACAGGGGGCGCTTAATGGGCAGTTCTTC. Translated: CASSLQQGALNGQFF.

The CDR3 is CASSFVKTTGYEPQHF. Here the CDR3 DNA reads TGTGCCAGCAGTTTCGTCAAAACGACTGGATATGAGCCCCAGCATTTT. This chain joins TRBV27 and TRBJ1-5, with D uncertain. Trimming left V 3 bases short and J 8 bases short, with 20 bases between. The CDR3 contains 16 residues. Germline CDR1 and CDR2: MNHEY and SMNVEV (reference sequence).

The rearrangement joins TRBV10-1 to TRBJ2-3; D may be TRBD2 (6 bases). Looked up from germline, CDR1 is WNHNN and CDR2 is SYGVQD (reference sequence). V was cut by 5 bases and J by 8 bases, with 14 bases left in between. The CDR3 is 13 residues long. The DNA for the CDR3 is TGCGCCAGCAGTTATCTAGCGAGTGGTACGCAGTATTTT. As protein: CASSYLASGTQYF.